This TCR beta chain comes out of a study of blood T cell repertoires in COVID-19. Study information: Some COVID-19 samples were acute and others convalescent; all came from the United States, Italy and Spain. From T cells, B-cell-depleted T cells, or PBMCs came the material, which was cDNA or gDNA.

TCRdb keeps only in-frame clones here, not all; method: immunoSEQ multiplex PCR. The table lists some 150,000 clones, more than 75% of them singletons. From germline, CDR1 is GTSNPN and CDR2 SVGIG (reference sequence). This CDR3 contains 13 residues. Germline trimming cut 8 bases from V and 3 bases from J; bases unmatched to any gene: 8. The sequence was collected from a man aged 45-65 years with active COVID-19. The specimen sequenced was peripheral blood. The chain is built from TRBV30 and TRBJ1-1; 8 bases line up with TRBD1. For the CDR3, the DNA is TGTGCCGGCACCGGGACAGGATACACTGAAGCTTTCTTT. As protein: CAGTGTGYTEAFF.